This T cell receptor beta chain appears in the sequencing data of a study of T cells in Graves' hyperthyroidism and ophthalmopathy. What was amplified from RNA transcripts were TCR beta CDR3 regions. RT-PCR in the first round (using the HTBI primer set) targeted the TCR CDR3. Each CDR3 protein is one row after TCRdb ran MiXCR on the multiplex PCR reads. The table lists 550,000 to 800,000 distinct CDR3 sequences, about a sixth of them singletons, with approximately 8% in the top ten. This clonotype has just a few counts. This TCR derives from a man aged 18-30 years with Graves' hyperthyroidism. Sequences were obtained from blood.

For the CDR3, the DNA is TGTGCCAGCAGTGAATATCGAGCGGGAGTCCACACAGATACGCAGTATTTT. Protein: CASSEYRAGVHTDTQYF. The chain combines TRBV25-1 with TRBJ2-3; TRBD2 matches 8 bases. Germline V gene data show CDR1 as MGHDK and CDR2 as SYGVNS. Trimming at V came to 0 bases and at J to 2 bases, leaving 7 bases not matched to a gene. The CDR3 loop spans 17 amino acids. Complete variable domain (other parts from reference TRBV25-1 and TRBJ2-3): EADIYQTPRYLVIGTGKKITLECSQTMGHDKMYWYQQDPGMELHLIHYSYGVNSTEKGDLSSESTVSRIRTEHFPLTLESARPSHTSQYLCASSEYRAGVHTDTQYFGPGTRLTVL.